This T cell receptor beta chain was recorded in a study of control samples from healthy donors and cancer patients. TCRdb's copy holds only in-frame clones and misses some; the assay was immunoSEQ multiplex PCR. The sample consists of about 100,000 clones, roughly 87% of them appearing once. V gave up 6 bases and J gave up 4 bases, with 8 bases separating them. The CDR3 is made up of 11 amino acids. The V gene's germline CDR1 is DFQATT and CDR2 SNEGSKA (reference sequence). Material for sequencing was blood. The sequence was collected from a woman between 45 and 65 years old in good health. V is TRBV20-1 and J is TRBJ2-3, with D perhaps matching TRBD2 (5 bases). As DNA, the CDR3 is TGCAGTGCGGCGAGGGCAGATACGCAGTATTTT. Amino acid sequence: CSAARADTQYF.